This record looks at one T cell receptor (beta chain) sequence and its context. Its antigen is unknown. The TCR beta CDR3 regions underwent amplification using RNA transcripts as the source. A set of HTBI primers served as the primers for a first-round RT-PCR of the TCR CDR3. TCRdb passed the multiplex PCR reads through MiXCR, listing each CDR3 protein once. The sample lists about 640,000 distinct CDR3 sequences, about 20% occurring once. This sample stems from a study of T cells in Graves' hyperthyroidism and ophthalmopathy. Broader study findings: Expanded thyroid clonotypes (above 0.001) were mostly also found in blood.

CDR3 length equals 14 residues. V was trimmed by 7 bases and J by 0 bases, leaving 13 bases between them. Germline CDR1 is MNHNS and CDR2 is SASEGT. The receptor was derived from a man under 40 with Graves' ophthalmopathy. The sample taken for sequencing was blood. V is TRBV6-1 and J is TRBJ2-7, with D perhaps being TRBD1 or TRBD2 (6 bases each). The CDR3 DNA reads TGTGCCAGCACCATGGGGGGCCGCTCCTACGAGCAGTACTTC. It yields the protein CASTMGGRSYEQYF.